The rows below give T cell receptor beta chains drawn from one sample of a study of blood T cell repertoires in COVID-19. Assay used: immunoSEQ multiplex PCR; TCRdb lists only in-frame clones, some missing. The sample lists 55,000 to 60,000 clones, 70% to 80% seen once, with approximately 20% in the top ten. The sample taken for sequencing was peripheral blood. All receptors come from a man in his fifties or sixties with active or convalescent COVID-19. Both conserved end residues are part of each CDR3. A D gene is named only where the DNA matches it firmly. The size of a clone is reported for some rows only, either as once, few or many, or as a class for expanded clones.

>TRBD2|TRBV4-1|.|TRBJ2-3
TGCGCCAGCAGCCAAGAACTACTAGCGGGGGCAGATACGCAGTATTTT
CASSQELLAGADTQYF
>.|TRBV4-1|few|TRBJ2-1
TGCGCCAGCAGCCAATCAACGGGGGGCGAGCAGTTCTTC
CASSQSTGGEQFF
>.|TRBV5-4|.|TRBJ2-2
TGTGCCAGCAGCCGGGACTTGAACACCGGGGAGCTGTTTTTT
CASSRDLNTGELFF
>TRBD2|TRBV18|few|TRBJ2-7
TGTGCCAGCTCACGCGAGGGACTATGGTACGAGCAGTACTTC
CASSREGLWYEQYF
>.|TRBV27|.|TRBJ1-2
TGTGCCAGCAGTTCAAGGGGCCGCCCGGGCCCTTATGGCTACACCTTC
CASSSRGRPGPYGYTF
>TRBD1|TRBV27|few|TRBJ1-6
TGTGCCAGCAGTTTCGACAGGGTCGGCTATAATTCACCCCTCCACTTT
CASSFDRVGYNSPLHF
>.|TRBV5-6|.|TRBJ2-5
TGTGCCAGCAGCTTGGCAGGGGCAGGCCAAGAGACCCAGTACTTC
CASSLAGAGQETQYF
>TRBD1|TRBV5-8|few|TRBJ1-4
TGTGCCAGCAGCTCCACCGGGACAGCCCGAAATGAAAAACTGTTTTTT
CASSSTGTARNEKLFF
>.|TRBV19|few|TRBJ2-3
TGTGCCAGCGGACTTGGGACAAGACAAGATACGCAGTATTTT
CASGLGTRQDTQYF
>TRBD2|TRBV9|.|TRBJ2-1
TGTGCCAGCAGCCCAAGAGTCCGGGGGGGCGTGGGAACCTACAATGAGCAGTTCTTC
CASSPRVRGGVGTYNEQFF
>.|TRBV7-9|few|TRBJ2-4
TGTGCCAGCAGCTTATGGGATAGCGGAGCCCTAAACATTCAGTACTTC
CASSLWDSGALNIQYF
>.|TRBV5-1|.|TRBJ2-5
TGCGCCAGCAGCTGGGGCCGGACGCCTCGCGTGGAAGAGACCCAGTACTTC
CASSWGRTPRVEETQYF
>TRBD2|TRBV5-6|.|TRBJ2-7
TGTGCCAGCAGCTTGTTCAGCGGGGGCCACTCCTACGAGCAGTACTTC
CASSLFSGGHSYEQYF
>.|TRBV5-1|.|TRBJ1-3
TGCGCCAGCAGCTTGGACGGGACACTCGGAAACACCATATATTTT
CASSLDGTLGNTIYF
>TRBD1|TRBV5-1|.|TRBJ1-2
TGCGCCAGCAGCTTGGTGACAGGGGATGGCTACACCTTC
CASSLVTGDGYTF
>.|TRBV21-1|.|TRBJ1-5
TGTGCCAGCAGCAAAGAAGGGACAGGGGCCCCAACACCCCAGCATTTT
CASSKEGTGAPTPQHF
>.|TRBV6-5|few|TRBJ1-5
TGTGCCAGCAGATCGGAGGGCAATAGCAATCAGCCCCAGCATTTT
CASRSEGNSNQPQHF
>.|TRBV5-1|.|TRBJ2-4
TGCGCCAGCAGCTTCGACAGGGGAGGGATTCAGTACTTC
CASSFDRGGIQYF
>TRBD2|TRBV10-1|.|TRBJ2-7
TGCGCCAGCAGTGAGGGACTAGGAGTTGGCTACGAGCAGTACTTC
CASSEGLGVGYEQYF
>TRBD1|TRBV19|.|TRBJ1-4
TGTGCCAGTAGGGCCGGGACAGGGAGTGAAAAACTGTTTTTT
CASRAGTGSEKLFF
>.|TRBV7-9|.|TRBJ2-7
TGTGCCAGCAGCTTATACCTAGCTGGGGAGCAGTACTTC
CASSLYLAGEQYF
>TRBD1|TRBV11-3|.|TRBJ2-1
TGTGCCAGCAGCTTCCTAACAGGGGGCGAGCAGTTCTTC
CASSFLTGGEQFF
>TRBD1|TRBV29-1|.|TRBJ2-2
TGCAGCATAGGCTCGACAGGGAACGGGGAGCTGTTTTTT
CSIGSTGNGELFF
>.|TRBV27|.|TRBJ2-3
TGTGCCAGCAGTCCCATCCCAGATACGCAGTATTTT
CASSPIPDTQYF
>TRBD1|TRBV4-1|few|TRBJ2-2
TGCGCCAGCAGCCTACAGGGGGCCGGGGAGCTGTTTTTT
CASSLQGAGELFF
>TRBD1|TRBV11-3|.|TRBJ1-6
TGTGCCAGCTCCAGGGGGAATAGGAATTCACCCCTCCACTTT
CASSRGNRNSPLHF
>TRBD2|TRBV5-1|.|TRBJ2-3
TGCGCCAGCAAGACTAGCGGGACCTTCACAGATACGCAGTATTTT
CASKTSGTFTDTQYF
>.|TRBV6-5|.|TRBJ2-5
TGTGCCAGCACTGGGGGCGGGGGACTAAAAGAGACCCAGTACTTC
CASTGGGGLKETQYF
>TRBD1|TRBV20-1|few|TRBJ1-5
TGCAGTGCTAGTCCGGACAGGGATTCTCAGCCCCAGCATTTT
CSASPDRDSQPQHF
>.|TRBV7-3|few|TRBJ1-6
TGTGCCAGCACCCGCCGGACAGTAAATTCACCCCTCCACTTT
CASTRRTVNSPLHF
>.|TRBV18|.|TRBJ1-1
TGTGCCAGCTCACCCCACGCAGATACTGAAGCTTTCTTT
CASSPHADTEAFF
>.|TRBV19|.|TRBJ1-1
TGTGCCAGTAGGCAGTTTCCAAACACTGAAGCTTTCTTT
CASRQFPNTEAFF
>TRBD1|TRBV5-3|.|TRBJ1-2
TGTGCCAGAAGCCCCCGGGACAGGCTCTTTAGGTCTTATGGCTACACCTTC
CARSPRDRLFRSYGYTF
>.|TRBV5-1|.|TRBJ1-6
TGCGCCAGCAGCTTGGCGGGACAAGACGATTCACCCCTCCACTTT
CASSLAGQDDSPLHF
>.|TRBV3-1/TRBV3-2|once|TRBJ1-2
TGTGCCAGCTGCGGGGACGGGTATAACTATGGCTACACCTTC
CASCGDGYNYGYTF
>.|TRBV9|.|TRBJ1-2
TGTGCCAGCAGCCCCCGGGGATCGGAGGTCGGCCGACCTATCTTC
CASSPRGSEVGRPIF
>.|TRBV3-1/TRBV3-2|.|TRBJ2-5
TGTGCCAGCAGCTCAAGAGCGCCAGAGACCCAGTACTTC
CASSSRAPETQYF
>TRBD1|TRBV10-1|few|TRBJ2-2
TGCGCCAGCAGCTCTACACAGGGGTCCCTCGGGGAGCTGTTTTTT
CASSSTQGSLGELFF
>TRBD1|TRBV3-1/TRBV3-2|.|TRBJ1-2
TGTGCCAGCAGCCGCCTATTTGGACAGGGAGGCTATGGCTACACCTTC
CASSRLFGQGGYGYTF
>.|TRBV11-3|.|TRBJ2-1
TGTGCCAGCAGCTTAGACGGTGGCTACAATGAGCAGTTCTTC
CASSLDGGYNEQFF
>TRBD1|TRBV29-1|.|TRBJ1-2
TGCAGCGTTGAGGGCAGGGGGGACTATGGCTACACCTTC
CSVEGRGDYGYTF
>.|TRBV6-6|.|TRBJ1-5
TGTGCCAGCAGTTATACTACGGATCAGCCCCAGCATTTT
CASSYTTDQPQHF
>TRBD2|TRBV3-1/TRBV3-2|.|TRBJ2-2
TGTGCCAGCAGCCCGGGACTAGACACCGGGGAGCTGTTTTTT
CASSPGLDTGELFF
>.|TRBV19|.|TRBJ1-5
TGTGCCAGTAGTATTGGACTTGCAGTCAATCAGCCCCAGCATTTT
CASSIGLAVNQPQHF
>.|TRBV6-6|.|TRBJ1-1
TGTGCCAGCAGCCTGGAGGCTTGGGCTTTCTTT
CASSLEAWAFF
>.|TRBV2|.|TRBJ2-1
TGTGCCAGCAGGTATCACAATGAGCAGTTCTTC
CASRYHNEQFF
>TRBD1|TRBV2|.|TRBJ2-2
TGTGCCAGCAGTGGACAGGGCACCGGGGAGCTGTTTTTT
CASSGQGTGELFF
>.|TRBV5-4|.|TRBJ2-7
TGTGCCAGCAGCTTGGTAAACTACGAGCAGTACTTC
CASSLVNYEQYF
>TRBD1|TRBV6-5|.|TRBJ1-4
TGTGCCAGCCTCTACAGGGGGCGAAGTGAAAAACTGTTTTTT
CASLYRGRSEKLFF
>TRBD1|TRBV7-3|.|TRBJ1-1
TGTGCCAGCAGCTTTGGGACAGGAATAGCTTTCTTT
CASSFGTGIAFF
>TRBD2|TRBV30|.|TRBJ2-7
TGTGCCACTGGGACTAGCGGGAGGAGGTTTGATGCCTACGAGCAGTACTTC
CATGTSGRRFDAYEQYF
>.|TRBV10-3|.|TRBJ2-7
TGTGCCATCAGTGAGTCGAGTAGTAATCCAGGGGAAGCCTACGAGCAGTACTTC
CAISESSSNPGEAYEQYF